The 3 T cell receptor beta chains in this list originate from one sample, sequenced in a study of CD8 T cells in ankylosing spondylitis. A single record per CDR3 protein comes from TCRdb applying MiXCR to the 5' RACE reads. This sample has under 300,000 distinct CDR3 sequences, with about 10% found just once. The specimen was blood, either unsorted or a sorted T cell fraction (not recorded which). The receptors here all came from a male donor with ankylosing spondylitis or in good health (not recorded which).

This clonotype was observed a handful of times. DNA for the CDR3: TGTGCCAGCAGCTCGAACGGGAGACATACCTTC. Amino acid sequence: CASSSNGRHTF. V and J are TRBV7-2 and TRBJ1-2; D is ambiguous. There are 11 residues in the CDR3. CDR1 and CDR2 from the germline V gene are SGHTA and FQGNSA. Trimming stripped 4 bases from V and 14 bases from J, with 14 bases between.

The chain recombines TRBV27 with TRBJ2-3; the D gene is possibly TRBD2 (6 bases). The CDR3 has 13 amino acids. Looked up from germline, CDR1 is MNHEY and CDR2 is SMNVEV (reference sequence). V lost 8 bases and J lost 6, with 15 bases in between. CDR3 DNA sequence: TGTGCCAGCCGGGACTTCGGGGGTGATACGCAGTATTTT. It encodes CASRDFGGDTQYF.

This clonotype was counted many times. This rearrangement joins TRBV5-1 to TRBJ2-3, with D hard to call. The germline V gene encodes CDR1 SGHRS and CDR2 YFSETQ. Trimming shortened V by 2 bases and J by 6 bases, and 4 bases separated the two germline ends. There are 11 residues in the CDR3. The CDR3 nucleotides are TGCGCCAGCAGCTTCGTGGATACGCAGTATTTT. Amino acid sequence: CASSFVDTQYF.